This passage covers 17 T cell receptor beta chains from one sample sequenced in a study of patients and donors after allogeneic stem cell transplantation. Using its own MiXCR run on the RT-PCR reads, TCRdb lists one record per CDR3 protein. In the table there are about 150,000 distinct CDR3 sequences, over 35% of which are singletons. The sample taken for sequencing was blood, either unsorted or a sorted T cell fraction (not recorded which). These receptors were collected from a human donor who was either an allogeneic HSCT recipient or a stem cell or donor lymphocyte infusion donor (not recorded which). It is not recorded whose cells these are; they may come from a transplant donor.

The J gene is TRBJ1-2, the V gene TRBV6-5; D call uncertain. Germline loops: CDR1 MNHEY, CDR2 SVGAGI. This CDR3 contains 15 residues. Trimming pared 4 bases from V and 4 bases from J, leaving 16 bases between. The CDR3 DNA is TGTGCCAGCAGTTCATACTTACCCCCGGGCTATGGCTACACCTTC. As protein: CASSSYLPPGYGYTF.

The J gene is TRBJ1-1, the V gene TRBV7-9, with a tentative D call TRBD1 (5 bases). CDR1 is SEHNR, CDR2 FQNEAQ, per germline (reference sequence). Trimming shortened V by 7 bases and J by 4 bases, and 19 bases separated the two germline ends. The CDR3 totals 15 residues. The CDR3 DNA reads TGTGCCAGCACCGTTCCGCGGGGCGATGGCACTGAAGCTTTCTTT. Its translation is CASTVPRGDGTEAFF.

The rearrangement uses TRBV20-1 and TRBJ2-3, with D perhaps TRBD1 (6 bases). CDR3 length equals 10 residues. V gave up 8 bases and J gave up 5 bases, with 8 bases separating them. CDR1 is DFQATT and CDR2 is SNEGSKA in the germline V gene (reference sequence). The CDR3 reads CSPGVDTQYF. In DNA, the CDR3 is TGCAGTCCAGGGGTAGATACGCAGTATTTT.

This clonotype was observed a single time. J is TRBJ1-6 and V is TRBV20-1; no definite D call. CDR3 size: 10 residues. The V end lost 5 bases, the J end lost 16 bases, and 12 bases lay between the germline ends. Germline V gene lookup returns CDR1 DFQATT and CDR2 SNEGSKA (reference sequence). The CDR3 here is CSARYWGLHF. CDR3 bases: TGCAGTGCTCGTTATTGGGGTCTCCACTTT.

This chain links TRBV12-3 or TRBV12-4 with TRBJ2-1; 8 bases map to TRBD1. CDR3 length: 13 amino acids. V dropped 8 bases and J dropped 16; count of bases not matched to a gene: 16. Written as DNA, the CDR3 is TGTGCCAGCGCGACAGAGGACAGGGAGAGGACTTTCTTC. Translation: CASATEDRERTFF.

This clonotype turned up a few times. Written as DNA, the CDR3 is TGTGCCACCAGTGACAAGGACAGGGCGGGCTACACCTTC. Residues: CATSDKDRAGYTF. This chain links TRBV24-1 with TRBJ1-2; 8 positions match TRBD1. Germline V lookup: CDR1 KGHDR, CDR2 SFDVKD. This CDR3 region has 13 residues. V shed 4 bases and J 8 bases; nucleotides not matched to a gene: 5.

The rearrangement links TRBV28 to TRBJ2-3; the D gene is possibly TRBD2 (5 bases). With 6 bases removed from V and 2 bases from J, the gap between germline ends came to 15 bases. This CDR3 is built from 15 residues. Germline V CDR1 and CDR2: MDHEN, SYDVKM. The CDR3 loop reads CASSPTGELTDTQYF. The CDR3 DNA reads as TGTGCCAGCAGCCCTACCGGGGAGCTCACAGATACGCAGTATTTT.

This clonotype was counted only a few times. This chain links TRBV12-3 or TRBV12-4 with TRBJ2-7; tentatively, D is TRBD2 (6 bases). The length of the CDR3 is 15 residues. Trimming pared 2 bases from V and 1 base from J, leaving 12 bases between. DNA of the CDR3: TGTGCCAGCAGTTTAACAGGCGGGGAGTCCTACGAGCAGTACTTC. Its protein product is CASSLTGGESYEQYF.

This clonotype was picked up many times. This rearrangement joins TRBV5-5 to TRBJ1-6, with D unclear. The CDR3 consists of 17 residues. V was pared by 0 bases and J by 10 bases, with 20 bases between. Per germline, CDR1 SGHKS and CDR2 YYEKEE (reference sequence). CDR3 sequence: CASSLGPVVRENSPLHF. The DNA of the CDR3 is TGTGCCAGCAGCTTGGGGCCCGTGGTTCGAGAAAACTCACCCCTCCACTTT.

This clonotype was seen ten or more times. The chain couples TRBV24-1 to TRBJ1-1; tentatively, D is TRBD1 (6 bases). In germline, CDR1 is KGHDR, CDR2 SFDVKD. Trimming left V 9 bases short and J 5 bases short, with 9 bases between. The CDR3 spans 11 residues. In nucleotides, the CDR3 is TGTGCCACCGCACAGGGAACTGAAGCTTTCTTT. Protein sequence: CATAQGTEAFF.

The rearrangement joins TRBV5-6 to TRBJ1-5; no clear D. V was clipped by 1 base and J by 5 bases, with 7 bases between them. The CDR3 consists of 13 residues. Germline CDR1 is SGHDT and CDR2 is YYEEEE. Here the CDR3 reads CASSLLGHQPQHF. CDR3 coding DNA: TGTGCCAGCAGCTTGTTAGGACATCAGCCCCAGCATTTT.

This clonotype was found a few times. The chain has TRBV20-1 and TRBJ1-5; 8 bases are a match to TRBD1. The CDR3 is 15 residues long. The ends lost 0 bases at V and 7 bases at J; junction bases unmatched: 8. CDR1 and CDR2 from the germline V gene are DFQATT and SNEGSKA (reference sequence). Here the CDR3 reads CSARDPGQVWQPQHF. The CDR3 region has the DNA TGCAGTGCTAGAGATCCGGGACAGGTTTGGCAGCCCCAGCATTTT.

The rearrangement links TRBV20-1 to TRBJ1-2, with D uncertain. This CDR3 comprises 13 residues. Germline CDR1 DFQATT, CDR2 SNEGSKA (reference sequence). The V end lost 6 bases, the J end lost 6 bases, and 17 bases lay between the germline ends. CDR3 DNA sequence: TGCAGTGCCCGTTACCGGGCCGCCCATGGCTACACCTTC. Its protein is CSARYRAAHGYTF.

This clonotype was detected a few times. The rearrangement joins TRBV28 to TRBJ1-5; D is undetermined. The germline gives CDR1 MDHEN, CDR2 SYDVKM. The V end was cut by 5 bases, the J end by 1 base, with 15 bases between. The CDR3 totals 16 residues. The CDR3 nucleotides are TGTGCCAGCAGTCTACGGGCGGCGCGGAGCAATCAGCCCCAGCATTTT. It codes for CASSLRAARSNQPQHF. The entire variable domain, with the rest obtained from reference TRBV28 and TRBJ1-5, is as follows: DVKVTQSSRYLVKRTGEKVFLECVQDMDHENMFWYRQDPGLGLRLIYFSYDVKMKEKGDIPEGYSVSREKKERFSLILESASTNQTSMYLCASSLRAARSNQPQHFGDGTRLSIL.

The genes are TRBV6-5 and TRBJ2-5, with 9 positions matching TRBD1. CDR3 size: 14 residues. V shed 4 bases and J 6 bases; nucleotides not matched to a gene: 6. CDR1 is MNHEY and CDR2 is SVGAGI in the germline V gene. The chain's CDR3 is CASSFGTGTKTQYF. The CDR3 bases are TGTGCCAGCAGTTTCGGGACAGGGACGAAGACCCAGTACTTC.

The chain is built from TRBV24-1 and TRBJ2-1, with 11 bases lining up with TRBD1. CDR1 is KGHDR and CDR2 is SFDVKD in the germline V gene. The junction had 10 bases not matched to a gene; V was cut back by 12 bases and J by 7 bases. The length of the CDR3 is 14 residues. The CDR3 coding sequence is TGTGCCTCCTCCCGGACAGGGGGCTGGAATGAGCAGTTCTTC. It is translated as CASSRTGGWNEQFF.

The chain is built from TRBV7-2 and TRBJ1-6, with TRBD1 matching over 7 bases. Trimming cost V 3 bases and J 9 bases; bases outside gene matches: 8. The length of the CDR3 is 15 residues. Germline V CDR1 and CDR2: SGHTA, FQGNSA. DNA for the CDR3: TGTGCCAGCAGCTTCAGGGACAGTACCCTTTCACCCCTCCACTTT. This sequence encodes CASSFRDSTLSPLHF.